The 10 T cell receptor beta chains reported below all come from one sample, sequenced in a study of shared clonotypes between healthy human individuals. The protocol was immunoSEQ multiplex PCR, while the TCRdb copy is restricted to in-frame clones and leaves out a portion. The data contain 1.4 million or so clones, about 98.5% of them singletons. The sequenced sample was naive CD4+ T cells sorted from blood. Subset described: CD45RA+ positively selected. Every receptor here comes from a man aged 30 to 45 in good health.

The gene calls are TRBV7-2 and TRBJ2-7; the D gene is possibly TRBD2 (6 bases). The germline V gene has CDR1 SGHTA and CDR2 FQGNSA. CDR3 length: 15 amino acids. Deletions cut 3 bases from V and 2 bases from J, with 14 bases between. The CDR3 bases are TGTGCCAGCAGCTTGGGAACTAGCCCTACCTACGAGCAGTACTTC. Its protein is CASSLGTSPTYEQYF.

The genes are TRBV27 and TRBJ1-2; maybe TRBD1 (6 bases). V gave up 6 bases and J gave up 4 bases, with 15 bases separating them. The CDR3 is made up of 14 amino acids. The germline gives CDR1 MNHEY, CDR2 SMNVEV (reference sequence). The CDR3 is CASRKQGGGYGYTF. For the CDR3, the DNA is TGTGCCAGCAGAAAACAGGGAGGTGGCTATGGCTACACCTTC.

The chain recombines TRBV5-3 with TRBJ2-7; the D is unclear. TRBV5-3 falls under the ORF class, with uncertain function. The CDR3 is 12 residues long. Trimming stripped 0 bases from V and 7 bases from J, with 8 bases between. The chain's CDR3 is CARSLECGEQYF. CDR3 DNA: TGTGCCAGAAGCTTGGAGTGTGGGGAGCAGTACTTC.

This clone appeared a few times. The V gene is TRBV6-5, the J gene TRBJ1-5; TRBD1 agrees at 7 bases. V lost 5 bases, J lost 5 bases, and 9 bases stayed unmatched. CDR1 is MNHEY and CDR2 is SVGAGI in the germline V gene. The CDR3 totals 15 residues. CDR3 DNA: TGTGCCAGCAGTCGTCGTACAGGGGCGGATCAGCCCCAGCATTTT. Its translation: CASSRRTGADQPQHF.

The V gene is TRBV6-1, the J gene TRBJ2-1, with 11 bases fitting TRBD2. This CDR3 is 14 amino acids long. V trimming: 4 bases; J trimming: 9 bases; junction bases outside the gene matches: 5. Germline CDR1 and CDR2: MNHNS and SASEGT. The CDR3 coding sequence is TGTGCCAGCAGTGCTAGCGGGAGGTCTGCTGAGCAGTTCTTC. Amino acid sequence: CASSASGRSAEQFF.

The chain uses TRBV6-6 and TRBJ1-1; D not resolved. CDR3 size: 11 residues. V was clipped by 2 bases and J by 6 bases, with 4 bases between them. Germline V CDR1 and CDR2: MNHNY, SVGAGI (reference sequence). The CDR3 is CASSYRAEAFF. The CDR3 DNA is TGTGCCAGCAGTTACAGAGCTGAAGCTTTCTTT.

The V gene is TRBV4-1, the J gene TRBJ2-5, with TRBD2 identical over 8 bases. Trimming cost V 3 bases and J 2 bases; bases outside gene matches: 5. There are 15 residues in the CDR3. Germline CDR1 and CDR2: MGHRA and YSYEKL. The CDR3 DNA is TGCGCCAGCAGCCAGACCGGGACTAGACAAGAGACCCAGTACTTC. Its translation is CASSQTGTRQETQYF.

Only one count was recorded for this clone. CDR3 sequence reads: CAISEGTGYGYTF. The CDR3 nucleotides are TGTGCCATCAGTGAGGGGACGGGATATGGCTACACCTTC. The rearrangement joins TRBV10-3 to TRBJ1-2; a weak D match, TRBD1 (5 bases). In germline, CDR1 is ENHRY, CDR2 SYGVKD. Trimming pared 2 bases from V and 5 bases from J, leaving 9 bases between. This CDR3 comprises 13 residues.

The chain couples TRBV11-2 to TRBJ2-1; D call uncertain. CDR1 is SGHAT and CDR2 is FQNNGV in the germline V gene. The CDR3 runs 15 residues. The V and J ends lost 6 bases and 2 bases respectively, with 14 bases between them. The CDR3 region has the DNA TGTGCCAGCAGACAACGGGTCCAGACCTACAATGAGCAGTTCTTC. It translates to CASRQRVQTYNEQFF.

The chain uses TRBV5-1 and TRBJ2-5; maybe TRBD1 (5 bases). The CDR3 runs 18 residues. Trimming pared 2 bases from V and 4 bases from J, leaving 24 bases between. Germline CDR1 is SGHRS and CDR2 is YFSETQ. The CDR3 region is CASSFQSTETEPRETQYF. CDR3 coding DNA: TGCGCCAGCAGCTTCCAATCCACGGAGACAGAACCAAGAGAGACCCAGTACTTC. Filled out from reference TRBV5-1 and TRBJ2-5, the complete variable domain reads KAGVTQTPRYLIKTRGQQVTLSCSPISGHRSVSWYQQTPGQGLQFLFEYFSETQRNKGNFPGRFSGRQFSNSRSEMNVSTLELGDSALYLCASSFQSTETEPRETQYFGPGTRLLVL.